This T cell receptor (beta chain) was identified during a study of blood T cell repertoires in COVID-19. Overall study: The United States, Italy and Spain supplied acute and convalescent COVID-19 samples. T cells, B-cell-depleted T cells, or PBMCs supplied cDNA or gDNA.

Authors' processing steps: Reference gene primer amplification yielded estimated nucleated cell counts. Measured with immunoSEQ multiplex PCR; TCRdb has only the in-frame clones, and not every one. D and trimming were read from the DNA, whereas the V and J calls and clone size are those reported in that table. The profile shows more than 65,000 clones, around 83% of them singletons. The CDR3 is 14 residues long. V shed 5 bases and J 9 bases; nucleotides not matched to a gene: 12. Germline V CDR1 and CDR2: SGHTA, FQGNSA. The receptor was derived from a man aged 45 to 65 with acute or convalescent COVID-19. V gene TRBV7-2 combines with J gene TRBJ2-5; 7 bases map to TRBD2. Sequences were obtained from peripheral blood. The CDR3 nucleotides are TGTGCCAGCAGCAAGGTCCCAGCGGGGACGTCCCAGTACTTC. Translation: CASSKVPAGTSQYF.